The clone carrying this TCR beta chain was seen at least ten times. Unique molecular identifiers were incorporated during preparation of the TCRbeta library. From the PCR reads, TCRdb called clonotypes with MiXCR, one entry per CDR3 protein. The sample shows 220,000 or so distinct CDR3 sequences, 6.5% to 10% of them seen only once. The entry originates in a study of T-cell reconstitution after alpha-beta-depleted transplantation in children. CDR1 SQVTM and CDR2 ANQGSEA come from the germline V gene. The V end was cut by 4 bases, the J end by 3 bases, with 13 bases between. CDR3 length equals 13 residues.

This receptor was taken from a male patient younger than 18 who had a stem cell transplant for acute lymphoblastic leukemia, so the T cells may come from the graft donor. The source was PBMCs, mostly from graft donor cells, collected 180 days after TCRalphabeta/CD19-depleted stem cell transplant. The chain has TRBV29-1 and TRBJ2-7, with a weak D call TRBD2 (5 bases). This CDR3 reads CSVVGRADYEQYF. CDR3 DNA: TGCAGCGTTGTAGGACGAGCGGACTACGAGCAGTACTTC.